What follows are 16 T cell receptor beta chains derived from one specimen sequenced in a study of radiation and T cells in renal cell carcinoma. Time point indicated: blood 2 weeks post-SBRT. Treatment: 15 Gy SBRT to primary tumor, nephrectomy 4 weeks later. Method: immunoSEQ multiplex PCR; TCRdb's copy keeps in-frame clones and lacks some. This sample has about 26,000 clones, with about 85% found just once. Sequencing was performed on blood, taken from a patient whose treatment included radiotherapy and nephrectomy. These receptors were obtained from a man aged 60-69 years with renal cell carcinoma.

V is TRBV19 and J is TRBJ2-7; the match to TRBD1 covers 7 bases. V was pared by 2 bases and J by 6 bases, with 10 bases of the junction left unmatched. The length of the CDR3 is 15 residues. Germline V gene data show CDR1 as LNHDA and CDR2 as SQIVND (reference sequence). CDR3 sequence: CASSIKTGWEFEQYF. The CDR3 DNA reads as TGTGCCAGTAGTATAAAGACAGGGTGGGAGTTCGAGCAGTACTTC. Complete variable domain (other parts from reference TRBV19 and TRBJ2-7): DGGITQSPKYLFRKEGQNVTLSCEQNLNHDAMYWYRQDPGQGLRLIYYSQIVNDFQKGDIAEGYSVSREKKESFPLTVTSAQKNPTAFYLCASSIKTGWEFEQYFGPGTRLTVT.

This clone has a single count. The chain employs TRBV6-1 and TRBJ2-7, with 15 bases aligning to TRBD2. Trimming at V came to 4 bases and at J to 3 bases, leaving 7 bases not matched to a gene. This CDR3 region has 17 residues. The V gene's germline CDR1 is MNHNS and CDR2 SASEGT. CDR3 residues: CASSARGLAGGSYEQYF. CDR3 nucleotides: TGTGCCAGCAGTGCGCGTGGACTAGCGGGAGGGAGCTACGAGCAGTACTTC.

This chain links TRBV9 with TRBJ2-4; 11 bases align to TRBD1. This CDR3 has 17 residues. J gave up 2 bases and V 0 bases, and 4 bases lay outside the gene matches. Per germline, CDR1 SGDLS and CDR2 YYNGEE. The CDR3 region has the DNA TGTGCCAGCAGCGTAGCTGGACAGGGGGCATCCAAAAACATTCAGTACTTC. It codes for CASSVAGQGASKNIQYF.

This sequence joins TRBV5-6 and TRBJ2-3; 7 bases map to TRBD1. The CDR3 runs 15 residues. Trimming at V came to 2 bases and at J to 5 bases, leaving 8 bases not matched to a gene. CDR1 is SGHDT and CDR2 is YYEEEE in the germline V gene. The CDR3 here is CASSLSRGFQDTQYF. CDR3 sequence (DNA): TGTGCCAGCAGCTTATCCAGGGGGTTTCAAGATACGCAGTATTTT.

J is TRBJ1-2 and V is TRBV25-1; D ambiguous. CDR1 and CDR2 from the germline V gene are MGHDK and SYGVNS. The CDR3 length is 13 residues. V shed 5 bases and J shed 4 bases, with 11 bases lying between them. Here the CDR3 reads CASSQFGSYGYTF. CDR3 DNA: TGTGCCAGCAGTCAGTTTGGGAGCTATGGCTACACCTTC.

The rearrangement joins TRBV6-5 to TRBJ2-5; TRBD2 matches 9 bases. The germline CDR1 and CDR2 sequences are MNHEY and SVGAGI. V lost 6 bases to trimming and J lost 5 bases; unmatched junction nucleotides: 4. The CDR3 covers 13 residues. The CDR3 loop is CASRLAGRETQYF. The CDR3 DNA follows: TGTGCCAGCAGGCTAGCGGGACGTGAGACCCAGTACTTC.

This clone was found once. The chain employs TRBV19 and TRBJ1-4; no reliable D call. Germline V CDR1 and CDR2: LNHDA, SQIVND (reference sequence). CDR3 length: 14 amino acids. V was pared by 8 bases and J by 3 bases, with 13 bases between. CDR3 in amino acids: CASWSGEANEKLFF. The CDR3 DNA follows: TGTGCCAGTTGGTCCGGGGAGGCTAATGAAAAACTGTTTTTT.

The chain uses TRBV12-2 and TRBJ1-4; TRBD1 was called by the table and not checked on the DNA. TRBV12-2 is classified as a pseudogene. This CDR3 is built from 14 residues. CDR3 residues: CASRPQDRVEKLFF. CDR3 coding DNA: TGTGCAAGTCGCCCCCAAGACAGGGTTGAAAAACTGTTTTTT.

The CDR3 reads CASSLLLAGEGSVETQYF. For the CDR3, the DNA is TGTGCCAGCAGCCTCTTACTAGCGGGAGAGGGGAGTGTGGAGACCCAGTACTTC. This rearrangement joins TRBV7-8 to TRBJ2-5, with 11 bases lining up with TRBD2. This CDR3 is built from 18 residues. V was clipped by 5 bases and J by 5 bases; unmatched bases: 16. Germline CDR1 is SGHVS and CDR2 is FQNEAQ.

This clone was observed a single time. The junction does not match germline at one end; this may be a read error. The rearrangement uses TRBV20-1 and TRBJ2-5, with 8 bases aligning to TRBD2. Looked up from germline, CDR1 is DFQATT and CDR2 is SNEGSKA (reference sequence). CDR3 length: 11 amino acids. As DNA, the CDR3 is TGCAGTGCCCCGGGGGGGCTGCAATGGAACTTC. Translated, it gives CSAPGGLQWNF.

The gene calls are TRBV5-1 and TRBJ2-7, with 9 nucleotides matching TRBD1. This CDR3 is 14 amino acids long. Trimming cost V 4 bases and J 1 base; bases outside gene matches: 3. The germline V gene has CDR1 SGHRS and CDR2 YFSETQ. The CDR3 reads CASSKGTGSYEQYF. The CDR3 region has the DNA TGCGCCAGCAGCAAGGGGACAGGGTCCTACGAGCAGTACTTC.

This chain uses TRBV10-1 with TRBJ1-4, with D unclear. Looked up from germline, CDR1 is WNHNN and CDR2 is SYGVQD (reference sequence). The ends were cut back, 0 bases at V and 6 bases at J, with 14 bases in the middle. CDR3 size: 16 residues. The CDR3 nucleotides read TGCGCCAGCAGTGAGTCTAGGGCGCGTTGGGATGAAAAACTGTTTTTT. This gives the protein CASSESRARWDEKLFF.

CDR3 in amino acids: CASSGIAGGADEQYF. The CDR3 DNA reads TGTGCCAGCAGCGGCATAGCGGGAGGCGCTGACGAGCAGTACTTC. This rearrangement joins TRBV7-8 to TRBJ2-7; 10 bases line up with TRBD2. V dropped 5 bases and J dropped 5; count of bases not matched to a gene: 9. The CDR3 is made up of 15 amino acids. Germline V gene sequence: CDR1 SGHVS, CDR2 FQNEAQ.

The chain employs TRBV16 and TRBJ1-5; D remains unclear. From germline, CDR1 is KGHSY and CDR2 FQNENV. This CDR3 is built from 15 residues. V lost 4 bases to trimming and J lost 0 bases, with 10 bases between them. This chain's CDR3 is CASSPSEHSNQPQHF. The CDR3 nucleotides read TGTGCCAGCAGCCCCTCGGAACATAGCAATCAGCCCCAGCATTTT.

The V gene is TRBV5-1, the J gene TRBJ1-3, with 7 bases aligning to TRBD1. The J segment lost 0 bases and the V segment lost 1 base, leaving 10 bases of the junction unmatched. The CDR3 runs 18 residues. The germline CDR1 and CDR2 sequences are SGHRS and YFSETQ. CDR3 nucleotides: TGCGCCAGCAGCTTGCCCTCTACAGGGGCGATCTCTGGAAACACCATATATTTT. This translates into CASSLPSTGAISGNTIYF.

The CDR3 loop reads CASSLWVGTNTGELFF. The CDR3 coding sequence is TGTGCCAGCAGCTTATGGGTAGGAACGAACACCGGGGAGCTGTTTTTT. The chain joins TRBV7-6 to TRBJ2-2; no definite D call. This CDR3 comprises 16 residues. CDR1 SGHVS and CDR2 FNYEAQ come from the germline V gene. V lost 2 bases to trimming and J lost 0 bases, with 10 bases between them.